This is a list of T cell receptor beta chains from one sample in a study of T-cell memory formation after mild COVID-19. Using its own MiXCR run on the 5' RACE reads, TCRdb lists one record per CDR3 protein. The table includes around 99,000 distinct CDR3 sequences, roughly 14% detected once. Material for sequencing was PBMCs or a T cell subset sorted from them (not recorded which). Every receptor here comes from a man aged 18 to 30 who had mild COVID-19 (a few samples of this study predate the infection). Cell type and time point are not known. Both conserved end residues are part of each CDR3. Fields, in order: V gene, clone size, J gene, D gene, CDR3 protein, CDR3 DNA. A D gene is named only where the DNA matches it firmly. Size values are once, few and many counts, or a class for expanded clones, and some rows have none.

v_gene: TRBV7-9; abundance: NA; j_gene: TRBJ2-2; d_gene: NA; CDR3aa: CASSPRVNTGELFF; CDR3nt: TGTGCCAGCAGCCCCAGGGTGAACACCGGGGAGCTGTTTTTT
v_gene: TRBV27; abundance: NA; j_gene: TRBJ1-4; d_gene: NA; CDR3aa: CASRPLGRDYEKLFF; CDR3nt: TGTGCCAGCAGACCCCTTGGCAGGGATTATGAAAAACTGTTTTTT
v_gene: TRBV27; abundance: once; j_gene: TRBJ1-2; d_gene: TRBD1; CDR3aa: CASSYRDRDGYTF; CDR3nt: TGTGCCAGCAGTTACCGGGACAGGGACGGCTACACCTTC
v_gene: TRBV27; abundance: few; j_gene: TRBJ1-2; d_gene: NA; CDR3aa: CASSLSVVGGYTF; CDR3nt: TGTGCCAGCAGTTTATCGGTGGTGGGTGGCTACACCTTC
v_gene: TRBV21-1; abundance: NA; j_gene: TRBJ1-2; d_gene: NA; CDR3aa: CASRKGHNYGYTF; CDR3nt: TGTGCCAGCAGAAAGGGGCACAACTATGGCTACACCTTC
v_gene: TRBV12-3/TRBV12-4; abundance: NA; j_gene: TRBJ2-1; d_gene: NA; CDR3aa: CASRLGDRLEQFF; CDR3nt: TGTGCCAGCAGGTTAGGGGATCGGCTTGAGCAGTTCTTC
v_gene: TRBV6-5; abundance: few; j_gene: TRBJ2-7; d_gene: TRBD1; CDR3aa: CASSTGTGIYEQYF; CDR3nt: TGTGCCAGCAGTACCGGGACAGGGATCTACGAGCAGTACTTC
v_gene: TRBV19; abundance: few; j_gene: TRBJ2-2; d_gene: NA; CDR3aa: CASSRPNRGLNTGELFF; CDR3nt: TGTGCCAGTAGTCGACCAAACAGGGGACTGAACACCGGGGAGCTGTTTTTT
v_gene: TRBV11-2; abundance: NA; j_gene: TRBJ1-1; d_gene: NA; CDR3aa: CASSWGTGAYTEAFF; CDR3nt: TGTGCCAGCAGCTGGGGCACGGGAGCGTACACTGAAGCTTTCTTT
v_gene: TRBV9; abundance: NA; j_gene: TRBJ2-1; d_gene: NA; CDR3aa: CASSVVDSPYNEQFF; CDR3nt: TGTGCCAGCAGCGTAGTTGACAGCCCCTACAATGAGCAGTTCTTC
v_gene: TRBV6-5; abundance: few; j_gene: TRBJ2-7; d_gene: NA; CDR3aa: CASSYGERALEQYF; CDR3nt: TGTGCCAGCAGTTACGGTGAGCGGGCTCTCGAGCAGTACTTC
v_gene: TRBV6-2/TRBV6-3; abundance: NA; j_gene: TRBJ2-1; d_gene: NA; CDR3aa: CASSDLARGSHNEQFF; CDR3nt: TGTGCCAGCAGTGACCTCGCCCGGGGCAGCCACAATGAGCAGTTCTTC
v_gene: TRBV7-2; abundance: few; j_gene: TRBJ2-3; d_gene: TRBD1; CDR3aa: CASSAPPGQGGDTQYF; CDR3nt: TGTGCCAGCAGCGCACCTCCGGGACAGGGGGGAGATACGCAGTATTTT
v_gene: TRBV7-9; abundance: NA; j_gene: TRBJ1-1; d_gene: NA; CDR3aa: CASSLSREIMNTEAFF; CDR3nt: TGTGCCAGCAGCTTAAGTCGGGAGATAATGAACACTGAAGCTTTCTTT
v_gene: TRBV5-4; abundance: few; j_gene: TRBJ2-1; d_gene: NA; CDR3aa: CASFFGPGENEQFF; CDR3nt: TGTGCCAGCTTTTTCGGCCCAGGGGAGAATGAGCAGTTCTTC
v_gene: TRBV9; abundance: NA; j_gene: TRBJ2-3; d_gene: NA; CDR3aa: CASSGGGPGADIQYF; CDR3nt: TGTGCCAGCAGCGGTGGCGGGCCTGGGGCAGATATACAGTATTTT
v_gene: TRBV6-5; abundance: few; j_gene: TRBJ2-3; d_gene: TRBD1; CDR3aa: CASRQGALDTQYF; CDR3nt: TGTGCCAGCCGACAGGGGGCTCTAGATACGCAGTATTTT
v_gene: TRBV7-9; abundance: many; j_gene: TRBJ2-5; d_gene: NA; CDR3aa: CASSTLWVQETQYF; CDR3nt: TGTGCCAGCAGCACCTTGTGGGTCCAAGAGACCCAGTACTTC
v_gene: TRBV4-1; abundance: NA; j_gene: TRBJ2-2; d_gene: TRBD1; CDR3aa: CASSQGQGTGELFF; CDR3nt: TGCGCCAGCAGCCAAGGACAGGGAACCGGGGAGCTGTTTTTT
v_gene: TRBV6-2/TRBV6-3; abundance: NA; j_gene: TRBJ2-3; d_gene: NA; CDR3aa: CASRIRVGTDTQYF; CDR3nt: TGTGCCAGCAGAATCAGGGTTGGCACAGATACGCAGTATTTT
v_gene: TRBV5-5; abundance: many; j_gene: TRBJ2-3; d_gene: NA; CDR3aa: CASSDGTEADTQYF; CDR3nt: TGTGCCAGCAGCGACGGGACGGAAGCTGATACGCAGTATTTT
v_gene: TRBV6-5; abundance: NA; j_gene: TRBJ2-7; d_gene: NA; CDR3aa: CASSYVDSSDEQYF; CDR3nt: TGTGCCAGCAGTTACGTGGACTCGTCAGATGAGCAGTACTTC
v_gene: TRBV20-1; abundance: many; j_gene: TRBJ2-3; d_gene: TRBD1; CDR3aa: CSASGTGRTTDTQYF; CDR3nt: TGCAGTGCTTCCGGGACAGGGAGGACCACAGATACGCAGTATTTT
v_gene: TRBV12-3/TRBV12-4; abundance: NA; j_gene: TRBJ2-1; d_gene: NA; CDR3aa: CASTYPGGSEQFF; CDR3nt: TGTGCCAGCACCTACCCGGGTGGTAGTGAGCAGTTCTTC
v_gene: TRBV11-3; abundance: once; j_gene: TRBJ1-1; d_gene: NA; CDR3aa: CASSSRGGLTEAFF; CDR3nt: TGTGCCAGCAGCTCGCGGGGGGGACTCACTGAAGCTTTCTTT
v_gene: TRBV9; abundance: NA; j_gene: TRBJ2-7; d_gene: NA; CDR3aa: CASQGVGARSEQYF; CDR3nt: TGTGCCAGCCAAGGAGTGGGGGCTAGGAGCGAGCAGTACTTC
v_gene: TRBV7-9; abundance: many; j_gene: TRBJ2-1; d_gene: TRBD2; CDR3aa: CASSRVAGPYNEQFF; CDR3nt: TGTGCCAGCAGCCGGGTAGCGGGGCCCTACAATGAGCAGTTCTTC
v_gene: TRBV11-1; abundance: NA; j_gene: TRBJ2-3; d_gene: TRBD2; CDR3aa: CASSATSGFGYTQYF; CDR3nt: TGTGCCAGCAGCGCGACTAGCGGGTTCGGATATACGCAGTATTTT
v_gene: TRBV7-9; abundance: NA; j_gene: TRBJ2-3; d_gene: NA; CDR3aa: CASSLEGPDTQYF; CDR3nt: TGTGCCAGCAGCTTGGAGGGTCCAGATACGCAGTATTTT
v_gene: TRBV6-1; abundance: few; j_gene: TRBJ2-7; d_gene: NA; CDR3aa: CASSEWSGPYEQYF; CDR3nt: TGTGCCAGCAGTGAGTGGAGCGGGCCCTACGAGCAGTACTTC
v_gene: TRBV7-9; abundance: few; j_gene: TRBJ2-1; d_gene: NA; CDR3aa: CASSFAGSLFNEQFF; CDR3nt: TGTGCCAGCAGCTTCGCGGGGTCATTGTTCAATGAGCAGTTCTTC
v_gene: TRBV29-1; abundance: few; j_gene: TRBJ2-7; d_gene: NA; CDR3aa: CSVEDNYEQYF; CDR3nt: TGCAGCGTTGAAGACAACTACGAGCAGTACTTC
v_gene: TRBV3-1; abundance: few; j_gene: TRBJ2-7; d_gene: NA; CDR3aa: CASSQVHREGEQYF; CDR3nt: TGTGCCAGCAGCCAAGTGCACAGGGAGGGCGAGCAGTACTTC
v_gene: TRBV6-5; abundance: few; j_gene: TRBJ2-7; d_gene: TRBD1; CDR3aa: CASSYTGQGYEQYF; CDR3nt: TGTGCCAGCAGTTACACGGGACAGGGTTACGAGCAGTACTTC
v_gene: TRBV7-6; abundance: NA; j_gene: TRBJ2-5; d_gene: NA; CDR3aa: CASSPKAATRETQYF; CDR3nt: TGTGCCAGCAGCCCGAAAGCAGCCACCCGGGAGACCCAGTACTTC
v_gene: TRBV7-8; abundance: few; j_gene: TRBJ2-3; d_gene: TRBD1; CDR3aa: CASSLGTGADTQYF; CDR3nt: TGTGCCAGCAGCTTAGGGACAGGGGCCGATACGCAGTATTTT
v_gene: TRBV6-5; abundance: many; j_gene: TRBJ1-1; d_gene: NA; CDR3aa: CATAKGVYTEAFF; CDR3nt: TGTGCCACCGCGAAGGGGGTTTACACTGAAGCTTTCTTT
v_gene: TRBV15; abundance: few; j_gene: TRBJ1-2; d_gene: TRBD1; CDR3aa: CATSRDLGQGALGYTF; CDR3nt: TGTGCCACCAGCAGAGATCTGGGACAGGGGGCACTGGGCTACACCTTC
v_gene: TRBV9; abundance: NA; j_gene: TRBJ1-6; d_gene: TRBD1; CDR3aa: CASSARDRLNSPLHF; CDR3nt: TGTGCCAGCAGCGCCCGGGACAGACTGAATTCACCCCTCCACTTT
v_gene: TRBV4-2; abundance: many; j_gene: TRBJ2-5; d_gene: TRBD2; CDR3aa: CASSPLAGGKETQYF; CDR3nt: TGTGCCAGCAGCCCGTTAGCGGGGGGGAAGGAGACCCAGTACTTC
v_gene: TRBV11-3; abundance: few; j_gene: TRBJ2-3; d_gene: NA; CDR3aa: CASSLLGVGDTQYF; CDR3nt: TGTGCCAGCAGCCTCTTGGGGGTAGGGGATACGCAGTATTTT
v_gene: TRBV6-5; abundance: NA; j_gene: TRBJ1-1; d_gene: NA; CDR3aa: CASCSYTEAFF; CDR3nt: TGTGCCAGTTGCAGTTACACTGAAGCTTTCTTT
v_gene: TRBV20-1; abundance: NA; j_gene: TRBJ1-5; d_gene: TRBD1; CDR3aa: CSAREDREHQPQHF; CDR3nt: TGCAGTGCTAGGGAGGACAGGGAGCATCAGCCCCAGCATTTT
v_gene: TRBV10-2; abundance: few; j_gene: TRBJ2-5; d_gene: NA; CDR3aa: CASRAVASQYF; CDR3nt: TGCGCCAGCAGGGCCGTCGCGTCCCAGTACTTC
v_gene: TRBV29-1; abundance: NA; j_gene: TRBJ2-5; d_gene: TRBD1; CDR3aa: CSVSNWDRRGETQYF; CDR3nt: TGCAGCGTTAGTAACTGGGACAGGAGGGGAGAGACCCAGTACTTC
v_gene: TRBV25-1; abundance: many; j_gene: TRBJ1-1; d_gene: NA; CDR3aa: CASSGQGMRTEAFF; CDR3nt: TGTGCCAGCAGTGGGCAGGGGATGAGGACTGAAGCTTTCTTT
v_gene: TRBV7-9; abundance: NA; j_gene: TRBJ1-1; d_gene: NA; CDR3aa: CASSSFRGLESEAFF; CDR3nt: TGTGCCAGCAGCTCCTTCCGGGGGCTAGAGTCTGAAGCTTTCTTT
v_gene: TRBV7-2; abundance: NA; j_gene: TRBJ2-5; d_gene: NA; CDR3aa: CASSFFKTQYF; CDR3nt: TGTGCCAGCAGCTTTTTCAAGACCCAGTACTTC
v_gene: TRBV6-6; abundance: NA; j_gene: TRBJ2-7; d_gene: NA; CDR3aa: CASMGDGYEQYF; CDR3nt: TGTGCCAGCATGGGTGACGGCTACGAGCAGTACTTC
v_gene: TRBV24-1; abundance: many; j_gene: TRBJ2-2; d_gene: NA; CDR3aa: CATSDLLDTGELFF; CDR3nt: TGTGCCACCAGTGATTTGCTGGACACCGGGGAGCTGTTTTTT
v_gene: TRBV12-3/TRBV12-4; abundance: NA; j_gene: TRBJ2-3; d_gene: TRBD2; CDR3aa: CASSLSSVRGGLSDTQYF; CDR3nt: TGTGCCAGCAGTTTAAGTTCAGTCCGGGGGGGTTTATCAGATACGCAGTATTTT
v_gene: TRBV27; abundance: few; j_gene: TRBJ2-5; d_gene: TRBD2; CDR3aa: CASRSSGGQETQYF; CDR3nt: TGTGCCAGCAGATCCTCGGGGGGACAAGAGACCCAGTACTTC
v_gene: TRBV6-5; abundance: NA; j_gene: TRBJ2-2; d_gene: NA; CDR3aa: CASSYSTARGTGELFF; CDR3nt: TGTGCCAGCAGTTACTCGACCGCCCGAGGGACCGGGGAGCTGTTTTTT
v_gene: TRBV11-2; abundance: many; j_gene: TRBJ2-1; d_gene: TRBD2; CDR3aa: CASSRGLSGGSSYNEQFF; CDR3nt: TGTGCCAGCAGCCGCGGGCTTAGCGGGGGGTCCTCCTACAATGAGCAGTTCTTC